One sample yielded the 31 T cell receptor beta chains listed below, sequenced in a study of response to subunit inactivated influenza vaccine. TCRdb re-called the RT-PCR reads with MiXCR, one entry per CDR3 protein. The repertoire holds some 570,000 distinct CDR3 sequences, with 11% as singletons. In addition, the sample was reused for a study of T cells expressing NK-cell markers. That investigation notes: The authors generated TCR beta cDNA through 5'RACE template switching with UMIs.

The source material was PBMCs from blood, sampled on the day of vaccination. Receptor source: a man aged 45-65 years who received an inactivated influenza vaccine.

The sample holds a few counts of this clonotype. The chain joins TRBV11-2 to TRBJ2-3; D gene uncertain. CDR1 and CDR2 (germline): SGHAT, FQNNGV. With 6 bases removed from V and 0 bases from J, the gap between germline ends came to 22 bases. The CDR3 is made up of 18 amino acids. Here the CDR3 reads CASRPRRLLRISTDTQYF. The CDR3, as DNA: TGTGCCAGCAGACCCCGCAGACTCCTTCGAATTAGCACAGATACGCAGTATTTT.

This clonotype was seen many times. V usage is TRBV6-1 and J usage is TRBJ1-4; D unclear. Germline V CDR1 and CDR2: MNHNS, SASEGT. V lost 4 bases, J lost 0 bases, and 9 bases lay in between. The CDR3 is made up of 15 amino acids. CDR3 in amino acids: CASSAGSSTNEKLFF. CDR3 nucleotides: TGTGCCAGCAGTGCCGGGTCCTCAACTAATGAAAAACTGTTTTTT.

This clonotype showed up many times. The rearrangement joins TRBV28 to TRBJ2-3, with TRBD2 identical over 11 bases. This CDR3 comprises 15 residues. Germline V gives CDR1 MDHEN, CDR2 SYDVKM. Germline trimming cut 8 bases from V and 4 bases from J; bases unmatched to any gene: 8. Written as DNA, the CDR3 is TGTGCCAGCGCTCTTATAGCGGGAGGGCCAGATACGCAGTATTTT. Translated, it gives CASALIAGGPDTQYF.

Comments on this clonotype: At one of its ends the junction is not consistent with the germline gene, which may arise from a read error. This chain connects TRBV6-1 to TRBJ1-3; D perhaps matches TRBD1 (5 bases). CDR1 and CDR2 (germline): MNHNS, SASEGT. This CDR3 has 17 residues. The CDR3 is CAISEALPGASGNTIYF. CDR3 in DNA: TGTGCCATCAGTGAAGCTCTTCCCGGGGCCTCTGGAAACACCATATATTTT.

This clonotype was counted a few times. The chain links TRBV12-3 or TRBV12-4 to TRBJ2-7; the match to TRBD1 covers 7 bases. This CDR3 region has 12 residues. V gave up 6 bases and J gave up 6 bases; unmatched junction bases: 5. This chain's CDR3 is CASSFAGGEQYF. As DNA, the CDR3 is TGTGCCAGCAGCTTTGCAGGGGGCGAGCAGTACTTC.

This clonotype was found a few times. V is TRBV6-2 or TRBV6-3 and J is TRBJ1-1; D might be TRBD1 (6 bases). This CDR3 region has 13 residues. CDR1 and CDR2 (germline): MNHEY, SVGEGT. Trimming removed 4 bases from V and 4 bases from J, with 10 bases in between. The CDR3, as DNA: TGTGCCAGCAGTTCCGGGGGGCCCACTGAAGCTTTCTTT. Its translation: CASSSGGPTEAFF.

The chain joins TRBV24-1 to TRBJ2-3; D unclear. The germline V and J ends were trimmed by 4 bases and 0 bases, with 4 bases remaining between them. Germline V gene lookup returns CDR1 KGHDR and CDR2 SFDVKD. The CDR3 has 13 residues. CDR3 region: CATSDASTDTQYF. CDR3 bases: TGTGCCACCAGTGACGCGAGCACAGATACGCAGTATTTT.

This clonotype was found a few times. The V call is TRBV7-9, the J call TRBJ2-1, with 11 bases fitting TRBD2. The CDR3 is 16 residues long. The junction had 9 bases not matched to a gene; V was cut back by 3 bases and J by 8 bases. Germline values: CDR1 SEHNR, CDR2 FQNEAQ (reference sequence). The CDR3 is CASSFYYSGGADEQFF. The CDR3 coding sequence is TGTGCCAGCAGCTTCTATTATAGCGGGGGGGCCGATGAGCAGTTCTTC.

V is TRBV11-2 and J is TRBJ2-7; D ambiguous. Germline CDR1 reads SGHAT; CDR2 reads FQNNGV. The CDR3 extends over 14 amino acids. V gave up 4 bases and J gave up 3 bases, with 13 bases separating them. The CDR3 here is CASSSTPSHYEQYF. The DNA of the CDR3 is TGTGCCAGCAGCTCGACGCCCTCTCACTACGAGCAGTACTTC.

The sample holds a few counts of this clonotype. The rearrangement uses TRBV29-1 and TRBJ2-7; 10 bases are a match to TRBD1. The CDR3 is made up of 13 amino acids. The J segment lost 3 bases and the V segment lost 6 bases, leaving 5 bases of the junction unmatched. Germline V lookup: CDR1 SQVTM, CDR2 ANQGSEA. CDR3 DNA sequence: TGCAGCGTCCCAGGGACAGGGGTCTACGAGCAGTACTTC. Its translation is CSVPGTGVYEQYF.

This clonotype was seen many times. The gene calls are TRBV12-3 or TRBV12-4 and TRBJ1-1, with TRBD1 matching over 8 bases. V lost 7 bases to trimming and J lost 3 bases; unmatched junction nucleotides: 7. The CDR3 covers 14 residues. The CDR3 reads CASTRQGRDTEAFF. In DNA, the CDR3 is TGTGCCAGCACTCGACAGGGGAGAGACACTGAAGCTTTCTTT.

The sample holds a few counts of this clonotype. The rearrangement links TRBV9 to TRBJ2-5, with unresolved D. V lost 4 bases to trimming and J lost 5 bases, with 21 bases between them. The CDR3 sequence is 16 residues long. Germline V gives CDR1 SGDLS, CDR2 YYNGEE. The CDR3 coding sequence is TGTGCCAGCAGCCCTCAGGTGGGCCCGGTAGGCGAGACCCAGTACTTC. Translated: CASSPQVGPVGETQYF.

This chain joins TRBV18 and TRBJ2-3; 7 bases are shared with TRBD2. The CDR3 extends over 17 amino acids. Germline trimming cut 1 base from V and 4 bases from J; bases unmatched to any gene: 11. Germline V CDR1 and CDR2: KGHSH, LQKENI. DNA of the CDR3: TGTGCCAGCTCACCACGCTTGGCGGGCGGGAGTTCAGATACGCAGTATTTT. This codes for CASSPRLAGGSSDTQYF.

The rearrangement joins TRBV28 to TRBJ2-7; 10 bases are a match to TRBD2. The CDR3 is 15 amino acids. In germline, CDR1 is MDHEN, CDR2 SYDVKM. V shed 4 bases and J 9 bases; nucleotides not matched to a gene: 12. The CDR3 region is CASSSNSGGLQAQYF. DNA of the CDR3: TGTGCCAGCAGTTCAAATAGCGGGGGGCTGCAGGCGCAGTACTTC.

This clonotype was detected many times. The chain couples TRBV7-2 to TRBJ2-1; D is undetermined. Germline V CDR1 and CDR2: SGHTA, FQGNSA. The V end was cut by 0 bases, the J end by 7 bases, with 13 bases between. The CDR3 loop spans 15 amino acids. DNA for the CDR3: TGTGCCAGCAGCTTAGCAGCTGTAGGTTATAATGAGCAGTTCTTC. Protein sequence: CASSLAAVGYNEQFF.

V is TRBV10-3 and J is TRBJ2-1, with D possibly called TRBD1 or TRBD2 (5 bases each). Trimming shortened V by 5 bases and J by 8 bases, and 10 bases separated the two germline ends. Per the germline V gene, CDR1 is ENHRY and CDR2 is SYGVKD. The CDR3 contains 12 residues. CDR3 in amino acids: CAISKGSDEQFF. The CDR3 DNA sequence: TGTGCCATCAGTAAGGGGAGCGATGAGCAGTTCTTC.

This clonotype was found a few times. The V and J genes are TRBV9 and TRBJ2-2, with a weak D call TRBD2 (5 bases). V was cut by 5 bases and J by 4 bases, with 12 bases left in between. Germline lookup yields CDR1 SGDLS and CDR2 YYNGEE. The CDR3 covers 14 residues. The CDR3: CASRGDPVTGELFF. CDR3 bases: TGTGCCAGCAGGGGAGACCCAGTCACCGGGGAGCTGTTTTTT.

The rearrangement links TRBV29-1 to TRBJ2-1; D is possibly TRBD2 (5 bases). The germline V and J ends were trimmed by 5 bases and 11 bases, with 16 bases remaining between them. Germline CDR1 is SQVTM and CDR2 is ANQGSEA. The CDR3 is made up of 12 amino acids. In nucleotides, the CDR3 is TGCAGCGTTCAGTATGTCCTCGGGAAGCAGTTCTTC. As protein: CSVQYVLGKQFF.

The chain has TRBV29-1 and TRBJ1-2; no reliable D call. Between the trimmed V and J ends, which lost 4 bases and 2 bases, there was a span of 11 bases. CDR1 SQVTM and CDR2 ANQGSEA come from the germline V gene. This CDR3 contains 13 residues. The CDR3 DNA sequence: TGCAGCGTTGTCAGCGAGGGAAACTATGGCTACACCTTC. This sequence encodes CSVVSEGNYGYTF. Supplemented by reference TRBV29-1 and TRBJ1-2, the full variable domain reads SAVISQKPSRDICQRGTSLTIQCQVDSQVTMMFWYRQQPGQSLTLIATANQGSEATYESGFVIDKFPISRPNLTFSTLTVSNMSPEDSSIYLCSVVSEGNYGYTFGSGTRLTVV.

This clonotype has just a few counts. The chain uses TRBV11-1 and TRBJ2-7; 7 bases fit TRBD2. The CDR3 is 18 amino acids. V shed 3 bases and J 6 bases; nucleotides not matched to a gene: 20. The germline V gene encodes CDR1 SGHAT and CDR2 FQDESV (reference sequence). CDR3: CASSLDRPWRGTGGEQYF. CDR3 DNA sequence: TGTGCCAGCAGCTTGGACCGCCCATGGCGAGGGACGGGAGGCGAGCAGTACTTC.

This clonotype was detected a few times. The chain's CDR3 is CAGRTGNSPLHF. CDR3 nucleotides: TGTGCCGGAAGGACAGGGAATTCACCCCTCCACTTT. The chain recombines TRBV3-1 with TRBJ1-6; TRBD1 agrees at 8 bases. The ends lost 11 bases at V and 7 bases at J; junction bases unmatched: 4. The CDR3 covers 12 residues. Germline V gives CDR1 LGHDT, CDR2 YNNKEL (reference sequence).

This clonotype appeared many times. The CDR3 here is CASSLQGSYNEQFF. The CDR3, as DNA: TGCGCCAGCAGCTTACAGGGATCCTACAATGAGCAGTTCTTC. The chain employs TRBV5-1 and TRBJ2-1; D possibly corresponds to TRBD1 (6 bases). The CDR3 is 14 amino acids. Germline V gene lookup returns CDR1 SGHRS and CDR2 YFSETQ. V was pared by 2 bases and J by 1 base, with 7 bases between.

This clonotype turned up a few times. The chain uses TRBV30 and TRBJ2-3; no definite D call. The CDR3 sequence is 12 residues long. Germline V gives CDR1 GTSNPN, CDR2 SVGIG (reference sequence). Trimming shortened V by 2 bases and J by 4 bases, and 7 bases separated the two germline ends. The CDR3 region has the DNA TGTGCCTGGAGTCCCCAGGCAGATACGCAGTATTTT. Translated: CAWSPQADTQYF.

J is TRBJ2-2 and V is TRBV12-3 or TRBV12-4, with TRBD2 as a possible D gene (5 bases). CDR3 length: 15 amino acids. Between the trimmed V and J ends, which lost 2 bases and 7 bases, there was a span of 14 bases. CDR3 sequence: CASSLWELDIGELFF. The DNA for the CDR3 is TGTGCCAGCAGTTTATGGGAACTAGATATCGGGGAGCTGTTTTTT.

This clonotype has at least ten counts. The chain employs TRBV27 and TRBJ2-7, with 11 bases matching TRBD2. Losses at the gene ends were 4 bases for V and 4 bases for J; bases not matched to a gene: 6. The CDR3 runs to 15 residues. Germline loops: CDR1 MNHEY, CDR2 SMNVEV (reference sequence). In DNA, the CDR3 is TGTGCCAGCAGTTACGCCGGGACTAGCGGTTACGAGCAGTACTTC. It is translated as CASSYAGTSGYEQYF.

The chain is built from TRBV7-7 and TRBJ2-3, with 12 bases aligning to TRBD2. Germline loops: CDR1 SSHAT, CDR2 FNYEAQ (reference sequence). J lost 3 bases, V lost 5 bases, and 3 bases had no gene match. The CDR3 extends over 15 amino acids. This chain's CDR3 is CASSQTSGRTDTQYF. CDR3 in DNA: TGTGCCAGCAGCCAGACTAGCGGGAGAACAGATACGCAGTATTTT.

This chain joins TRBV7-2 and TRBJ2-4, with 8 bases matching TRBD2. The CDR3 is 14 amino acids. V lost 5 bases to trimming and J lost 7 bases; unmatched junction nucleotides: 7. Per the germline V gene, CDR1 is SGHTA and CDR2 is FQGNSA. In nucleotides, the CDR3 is TGTGCCAGCAGCCAATCCGGACTAGCCAACATTCAGTACTTC. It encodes CASSQSGLANIQYF. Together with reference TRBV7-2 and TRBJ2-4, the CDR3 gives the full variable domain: GAGVSQSPSNKVTEKGKDVELRCDPISGHTALYWYRQSLGQGLEFLIYFQGNSAPDKSGLPSDRFSAERTGGSVSTLTIQRTQQEDSAVYLCASSQSGLANIQYFGAGTRLSVL.

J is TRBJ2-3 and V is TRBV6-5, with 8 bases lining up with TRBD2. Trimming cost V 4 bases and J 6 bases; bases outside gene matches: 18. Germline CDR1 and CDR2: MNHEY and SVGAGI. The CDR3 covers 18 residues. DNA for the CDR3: TGTGCCAGCAGTTCCCATCTTCCATCGGGAGGGCCGTTGGATACGCAGTATTTT. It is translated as CASSSHLPSGGPLDTQYF.

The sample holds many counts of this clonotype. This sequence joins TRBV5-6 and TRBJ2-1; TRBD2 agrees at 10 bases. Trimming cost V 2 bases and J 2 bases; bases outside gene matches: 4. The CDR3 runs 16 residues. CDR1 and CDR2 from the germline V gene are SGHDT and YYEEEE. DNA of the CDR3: TGTGCCAGCAGCTTCCTAACTAGCGGGGCCTACAATGAGCAGTTCTTC. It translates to CASSFLTSGAYNEQFF.

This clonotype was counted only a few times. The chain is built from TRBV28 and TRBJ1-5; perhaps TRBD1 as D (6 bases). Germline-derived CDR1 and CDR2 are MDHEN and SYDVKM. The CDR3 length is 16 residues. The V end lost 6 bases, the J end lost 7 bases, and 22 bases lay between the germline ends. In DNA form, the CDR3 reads TGTGCCAGCAGACCTGGAGGGAGCACAGGGACGCAGCCCCAGCATTTT. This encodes CASRPGGSTGTQPQHF.

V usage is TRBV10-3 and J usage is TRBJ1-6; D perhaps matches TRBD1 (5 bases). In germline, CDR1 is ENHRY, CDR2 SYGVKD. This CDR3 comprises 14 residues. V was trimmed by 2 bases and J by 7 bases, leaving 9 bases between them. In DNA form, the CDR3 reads TGTGCCATCAGTGAGGGGGCTACGAATTCACCCCTCCACTTT. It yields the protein CAISEGATNSPLHF.